These 2 T cell receptor beta chains share one sample of origin, sequenced in a study of cytomegalovirus exposure and HLA in healthy donors. Use of 60 Vbeta and 13 Jbeta primers characterized the PCR. Assay used: immunoSEQ multiplex PCR; TCRdb lists only in-frame clones, some missing. This sample's clone table lists over 100,000 clones. Sequenced sample: PBMCs. Receptors originate from a young man in good health and CMV-seronegative.

The rearrangement links TRBV28 to TRBJ1-5; no definite D call. The CDR3 length is 12 residues. V shed 9 bases and J shed 8 bases, with 14 bases lying between them. Germline lookup yields CDR1 MDHEN and CDR2 SYDVKM. CDR3 in DNA: TGTGCCAGTAGCCCTGTGGATGAGCCCCAGCATTTT. This encodes CASSPVDEPQHF.

The chain has TRBV5-4 and TRBJ1-6, with 9 nucleotides matching TRBD1. The CDR3 has 15 amino acids. J was trimmed by 4 bases and V by 4 bases; bases with no gene match: 3. From germline, CDR1 is SGHNT and CDR2 YYREEE (reference sequence). The CDR3 spells CASSPGTGYNSPLHF. The DNA for the CDR3 is TGTGCCAGCAGCCCAGGGACAGGGTATAATTCACCCCTCCACTTT.